Following are 6 T cell receptor beta chains from one sample sequenced in a study of OX40 agonist ivuxolimab in advanced cancers. TCRdb keeps only in-frame clones here, not all; method: immunoSEQ multiplex PCR. Found here are approximately 77,000 clones, roughly nine tenths of them singletons; the top ten hold about 1.7%. Specimen: CD4+ or CD8+ T cells sorted from blood, collected in a trial of the OX40 agonist ivuxolimab. These receptors all stem from an adult with an advanced solid tumor such as melanoma, head and neck, liver or kidney cancer.

The chain is built from TRBV28 and TRBJ1-2; D is ambiguous. CDR1 is MDHEN, CDR2 SYDVKM, per germline. The V and J ends lost 5 bases and 3 bases respectively, with 10 bases between them. There are 13 residues in the CDR3. CDR3 in DNA: TGTGCCAGCAGTCCGCCATTGGACTATGGCTACACCTTC. The encoded protein is CASSPPLDYGYTF.

V usage is TRBV4-1 and J usage is TRBJ2-5; no clear D gene. Per the germline V gene, CDR1 is MGHRA and CDR2 is YSYEKL. V lost 1 base and J 5 bases, leaving 8 bases between the germline ends. This CDR3 contains 13 residues. CDR3 sequence (DNA): TGCGCCAGCAGCCAAGCGACTTGGGAGACCCAGTACTTC. It is translated as CASSQATWETQYF.

The gene calls are TRBV6-1 and TRBJ2-7, with a possible D match to TRBD2 (5 bases). The germline gives CDR1 MNHNS, CDR2 SASEGT. V lost 6 bases and J 2 bases, leaving 11 bases between the germline ends. The CDR3 consists of 13 residues. DNA of the CDR3: TGTGCCAGCAGCGCTGGACTGCCCTACGAGCAGTACTTC. It codes for CASSAGLPYEQYF.

V is TRBV19 and J is TRBJ1-5; D gene ambiguous. CDR1 LNHDA and CDR2 SQIVND come from the germline V gene (reference sequence). The CDR3 is 14 amino acids. CDR3 sequence reads: CGEFPCTTDQPQHF. The CDR3 DNA sequence: TGTGGGGAGTTCCCATGCACTACCGATCAGCCCCAGCATTTT.

In its sample, this clone was seen a few times. The chain joins TRBV19 to TRBJ1-1; D not certain. V was clipped by 3 bases and J by 6 bases, with 5 bases between them. The CDR3 length is 11 residues. Germline assignment: CDR1 LNHDA and CDR2 SQIVND (reference sequence). DNA of the CDR3: TGTGCCAGTAGTATTGGGTCTGAAGCTTTCTTT. Translating it yields CASSIGSEAFF.

This sequence joins TRBV19 and TRBJ1-3, with D perhaps TRBD1 (5 bases). Germline CDR1 LNHDA, CDR2 SQIVND (reference sequence). The CDR3 runs 15 residues. Trimming stripped 5 bases from V and 0 bases from J, with 11 bases between. CDR3 DNA sequence: TGTGCCAGTAGTTCAGACAGTAGCTCTGGAAACACCATATATTTT. This sequence encodes CASSSDSSSGNTIYF.